Presented here are 20 T cell receptor beta chains from one specimen sequenced in a study of identical twins. TCRdb itself ran the 5' RACE reads through MiXCR, one entry per CDR3 protein. The sample has hundreds of thousands of distinct CDR3 sequences; around 6.1% are singletons. The sequenced sample was naive T cells sorted from blood. The receptors come from a young man in good health.

This clonotype was observed a handful of times. This sequence joins TRBV12-5 and TRBJ2-5, with unresolved D. The CDR3 totals 14 residues. CDR1 is LGHNT, CDR2 FRNRAP, per germline. Trimming removed 7 bases from V and 1 base from J, with 13 bases in between. The CDR3 loop is CASAPDMTQETQYF. CDR3 sequence (DNA): TGTGCTAGTGCCCCCGATATGACCCAAGAGACCCAGTACTTC.

This clonotype was seen repeatedly, ten times or more. The rearrangement joins TRBV20-1 to TRBJ2-1; 9 nucleotides align to TRBD2. Germline loops: CDR1 DFQATT, CDR2 SNEGSKA (reference sequence). Trimming at V came to 6 bases and at J to 7 bases, leaving 10 bases not matched to a gene. CDR3 length: 14 amino acids. The CDR3 loop is CSALLRTSENEQFF. In DNA form, the CDR3 reads TGCAGTGCCCTGCTCCGGACTAGCGAAAATGAGCAGTTCTTC.

This clonotype has at least ten counts. In DNA form, the CDR3 reads TGTGCCATCAGCGTTAGCAGCGATGAGCAGTTCTTC. Translation gives CAISVSSDEQFF. The J gene is TRBJ2-1, the V gene TRBV10-3; D unresolved. This CDR3 contains 12 residues. Trimming removed 6 bases from V and 8 bases from J, with 11 bases in between. Germline V gene lookup returns CDR1 ENHRY and CDR2 SYGVKD.

This clonotype occurred many times. The chain is built from TRBV29-1 and TRBJ1-5; TRBD1 might be the D (5 bases). V was shortened by 4 bases and J by 5 bases, with 15 bases between the two germline ends. The CDR3 consists of 14 residues. Germline V gives CDR1 SQVTM, CDR2 ANQGSEA. The DNA for the CDR3 is TGCAGCGTTGCCACGGTTCTGGGGGATCAGCCCCAGCATTTT. The encoded protein is CSVATVLGDQPQHF.

This clonotype was seen only a few times. The rearrangement links TRBV5-1 to TRBJ2-4; TRBD2 aligns across 9 bases. V gave up 0 bases and J gave up 5 bases; unmatched junction bases: 9. Germline CDR1 reads SGHRS; CDR2 reads YFSETQ. The CDR3 spans 17 residues. The CDR3 loop reads CASSLGLAGSGENIQYF. Here the CDR3 DNA reads TGCGCCAGCAGCTTGGGGCTAGCGGGGAGCGGAGAAAACATTCAGTACTTC.

This clonotype was counted ten times or more. This chain joins TRBV5-6 and TRBJ2-7, with D tentatively TRBD2 (5 bases). Germline loops: CDR1 SGHDT, CDR2 YYEEEE. The length of the CDR3 is 14 residues. V lost 3 bases and J lost 6, with 16 bases in between. CDR3 in amino acids: CASSSPTTLGEQYV. CDR3 DNA sequence: TGTGCCAGCAGCTCCCCGACTACCTTGGGCGAGCAGTACGTC.

In its sample, this clonotype was seen many times. The CDR3 is CASSQGNYGYTF. For the CDR3, the DNA is TGTGCCAGCAGCCAAGGGAACTATGGCTACACCTTC. The chain couples TRBV14 to TRBJ1-2; D is unclear. This CDR3 is built from 12 residues. V dropped 1 base and J dropped 2 bases, with 2 bases sitting between them. The V gene's germline CDR1 is SGHDN and CDR2 FVKESK.

The chain joins TRBV4-1 to TRBJ2-7; 14 nucleotides match TRBD2. This CDR3 is built from 15 residues. Germline V gives CDR1 MGHRA, CDR2 YSYEKL. CDR3 amino acids: CASSHGTSGSYEQYV. The DNA for the CDR3 is TGTGCCAGCAGCCACGGGACTAGCGGGAGCTACGAGCAGTACGTC.

This clonotype was picked up many times. The chain recombines TRBV4-3 with TRBJ1-2, with D unresolved. V lost 1 base, J lost 8 bases, and 17 bases lay in between. The length of the CDR3 is 15 residues. Germline lookup yields CDR1 LGHNA and CDR2 YSLEER. CDR3 nucleotide sequence: TGCGCCAGCAGCCAAGCAGCCAGCCCTTATAGGGGCTACACCTTC. Translation gives CASSQAASPYRGYTF.

Ten or more counts support this clonotype. The V and J genes are TRBV7-9 and TRBJ2-7; D unclear. Deletions cut 5 bases from V and 7 bases from J, with 12 bases between. The CDR3 loop spans 12 amino acids. Germline V gene sequence: CDR1 SEHNR, CDR2 FQNEAQ (reference sequence). In DNA form, the CDR3 reads TGTGCCAGCAGCAGTGGCGCCGGGGAGCAGTACTTC. This codes for CASSSGAGEQYF.

This clonotype occurred many times. This chain links TRBV12-3 or TRBV12-4 with TRBJ2-1; D is tentatively TRBD1 or TRBD2 (5 bases each). The length of the CDR3 is 16 residues. V gave up 3 bases and J gave up 10 bases, with 22 bases separating them. This chain's CDR3 is CASSFVPQIWGNEQFF. Here the CDR3 DNA reads TGTGCCAGCAGTTTCGTCCCTCAGATCTGGGGGAACGAGCAGTTCTTC.

This clonotype was observed at least ten times. The chain couples TRBV5-1 to TRBJ1-5, with D uncertain. CDR1 is SGHRS and CDR2 is YFSETQ in the germline V gene. V was pared by 4 bases and J by 0 bases, with 11 bases between. The CDR3 extends over 15 amino acids. CDR3 sequence: CASSQGTYSNQPQHF. The CDR3 DNA reads TGCGCCAGCAGCCAAGGAACTTATAGCAATCAGCCCCAGCATTTT.

Many counts were recorded for this clonotype. J is TRBJ2-7 and V is TRBV24-1; TRBD1 matches at 8 bases. The CDR3 length is 13 residues. J lost 5 bases, V lost 4 bases, and 3 bases had no gene match. Germline V gene sequence: CDR1 KGHDR, CDR2 SFDVKD. DNA for the CDR3: TGTGCCACCAGTGACCTGACAGGGGACGAGCAGTACTTC. As protein: CATSDLTGDEQYF.

This clonotype was seen many times. This CDR3 reads CASSVSGSYSYEQYF. The CDR3 DNA reads as TGTGCCAGCAGCGTATCAGGGTCCTACTCCTACGAGCAGTACTTC. The rearrangement uses TRBV9 and TRBJ2-7; D perhaps matches TRBD1 (5 bases). This CDR3 spans 15 amino acids. Germline V gives CDR1 SGDLS, CDR2 YYNGEE. V shed 1 base and J shed 0 bases, with 11 bases lying between them.

This clonotype was seen at least ten times. The genes are TRBV5-1 and TRBJ1-5; TRBD1 might be the D (5 bases). The germline CDR1 and CDR2 sequences are SGHRS and YFSETQ. The CDR3 length is 15 residues. V was trimmed by 0 bases and J by 3 bases, leaving 10 bases between them. The CDR3: CASSLGRGANQPQHF. DNA for the CDR3: TGCGCCAGCAGCTTGGGGAGGGGCGCCAATCAGCCCCAGCATTTT.

The chain recombines TRBV27 with TRBJ2-3; TRBD2 aligns across 7 bases. CDR3 length: 15 amino acids. J was trimmed by 4 bases and V by 5 bases; bases with no gene match: 9. Germline V lookup: CDR1 MNHEY, CDR2 SMNVEV (reference sequence). The CDR3 here is CASSPGGLDADTQYF. For the CDR3, the DNA is TGTGCCAGCAGTCCGGGAGGATTAGATGCAGATACGCAGTATTTT.

This clonotype was seen a handful of times. V and J are TRBV10-3 and TRBJ2-1; 8 bases fit TRBD2. With 7 bases clipped from V and 6 bases from J, the junction kept 14 bases outside the gene matches. This CDR3 contains 16 residues. Germline values: CDR1 ENHRY, CDR2 SYGVKD. CDR3 residues: CAINKIFREGGNEQFF. The CDR3 bases are TGTGCCATCAACAAAATTTTCCGGGAGGGTGGCAATGAGCAGTTCTTC.

This clonotype showed up just a few times. This chain joins TRBV12-3 or TRBV12-4 and TRBJ2-5; 7 positions agree with TRBD2. With V trimmed by 1 base and J by 2 bases, 13 bases remained unmatched. This CDR3 comprises 18 residues. CDR3 sequence reads: CASSLGGGGLGIQETQYF. The CDR3 region has the DNA TGTGCCAGCAGTTTAGGTGGGGGAGGGCTCGGGATACAAGAGACCCAGTACTTC.

Many counts were recorded for this clonotype. The J gene is TRBJ1-6, the V gene TRBV30; D unresolved. The CDR3 has 13 residues. V was clipped by 4 bases and J by 10 bases, with 14 bases between them. CDR1 and CDR2 (germline): GTSNPN, SVGIG (reference sequence). CDR3 sequence (DNA): TGTGCCTGGACCCAAACTTGGTCCTCACCCCTCCACTTT. Residues: CAWTQTWSSPLHF.

This clonotype was picked up many times. This rearrangement joins TRBV6-2 or TRBV6-3 to TRBJ2-7; no clear D. The CDR3 totals 13 residues. Germline values: CDR1 MNHEY, CDR2 SVGEGT. Trimming cost V 8 bases and J 2 bases, with 13 bases left between them. CDR3 in amino acids: CASEDGSTYEQYF. CDR3 bases: TGTGCCAGCGAAGACGGGTCCACCTACGAGCAGTACTTC.